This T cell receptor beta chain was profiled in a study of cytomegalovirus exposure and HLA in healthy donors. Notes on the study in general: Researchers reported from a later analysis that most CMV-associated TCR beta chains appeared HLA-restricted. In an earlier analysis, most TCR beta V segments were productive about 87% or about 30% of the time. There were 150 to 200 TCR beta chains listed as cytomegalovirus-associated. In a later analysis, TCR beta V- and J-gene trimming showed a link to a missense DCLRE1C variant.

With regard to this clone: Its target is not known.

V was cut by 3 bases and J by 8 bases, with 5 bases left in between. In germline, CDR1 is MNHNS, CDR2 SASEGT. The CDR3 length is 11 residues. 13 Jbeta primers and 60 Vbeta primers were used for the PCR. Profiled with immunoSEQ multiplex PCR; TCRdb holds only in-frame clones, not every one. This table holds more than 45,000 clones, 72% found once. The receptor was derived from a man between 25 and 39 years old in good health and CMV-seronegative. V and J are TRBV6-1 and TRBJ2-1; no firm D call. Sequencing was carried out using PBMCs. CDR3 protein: CASSDSYEQFF. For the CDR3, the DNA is TGTGCCAGCAGTGATAGCTATGAGCAGTTCTTC.